This T cell receptor (beta chain) was sequenced for a study of blood T cell repertoires in COVID-19. Turning to the study itself: Whether acute or convalescent, the COVID-19 samples came from the United States, Italy and Spain. T cells, B-cell-depleted T cells, or PBMCs provided the cDNA or gDNA that served as material.

Per the germline V gene, CDR1 is SGHAT and CDR2 is FQNNGV. The CDR3 is made up of 12 amino acids. V dropped 5 bases and J dropped 8 bases, with 9 bases sitting between them. Methods used by the authors: Nucleated cell number was recorded as an estimate derived from reference gene primer amplification. Some clones are missing from TCRdb's copy, which holds only in-frame ones; the method was immunoSEQ multiplex PCR. V and J calls and clone size come straight from that table; D and trimming were deduced from the DNA. The table shows around 120,000 clones, with around nine tenths occurring only once. The TCR sequence derives from a human donor in a cohort sampled during active COVID-19. The chain joins TRBV11-2 to TRBJ1-4, with D unresolved. Material: peripheral blood. In nucleotides, the CDR3 is TGTGCCAGCAGCCCGCCGCGGGAAAAACTGTTTTTT. Its translation is CASSPPREKLFF.